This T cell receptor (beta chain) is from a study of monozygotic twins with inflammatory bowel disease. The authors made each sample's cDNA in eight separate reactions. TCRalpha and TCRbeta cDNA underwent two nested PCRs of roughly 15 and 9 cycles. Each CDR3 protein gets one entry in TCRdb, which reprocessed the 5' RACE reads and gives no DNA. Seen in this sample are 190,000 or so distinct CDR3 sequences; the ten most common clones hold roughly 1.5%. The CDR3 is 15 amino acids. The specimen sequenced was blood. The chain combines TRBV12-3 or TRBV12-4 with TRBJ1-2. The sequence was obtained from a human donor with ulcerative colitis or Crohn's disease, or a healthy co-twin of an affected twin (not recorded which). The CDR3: CASSFTRPNNYGYTF.